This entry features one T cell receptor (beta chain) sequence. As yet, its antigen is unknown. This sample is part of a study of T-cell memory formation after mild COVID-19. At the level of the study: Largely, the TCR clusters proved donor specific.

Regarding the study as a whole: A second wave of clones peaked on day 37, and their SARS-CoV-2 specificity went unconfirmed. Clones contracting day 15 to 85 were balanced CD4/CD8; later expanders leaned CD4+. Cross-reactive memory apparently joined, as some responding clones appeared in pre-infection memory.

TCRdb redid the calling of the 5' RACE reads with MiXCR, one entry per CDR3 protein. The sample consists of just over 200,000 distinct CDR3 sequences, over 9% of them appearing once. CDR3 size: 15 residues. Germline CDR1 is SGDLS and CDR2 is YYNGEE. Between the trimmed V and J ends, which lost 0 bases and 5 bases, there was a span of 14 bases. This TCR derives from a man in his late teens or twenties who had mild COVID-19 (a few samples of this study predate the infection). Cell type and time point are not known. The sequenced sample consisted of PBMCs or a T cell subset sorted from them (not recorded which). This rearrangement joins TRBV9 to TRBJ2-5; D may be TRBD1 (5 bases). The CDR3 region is CASSVAQGVWETQYF. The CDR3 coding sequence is TGTGCCAGCAGCGTAGCTCAAGGGGTTTGGGAGACCCAGTACTTC.